Shown below are 2 T cell receptor beta chains from a single sample sequenced in a study of tumor-infiltrating lymphocytes in primary liver carcinoma. RNA was extracted from whole blood without cell sorting, alongside germline DNA. Production of TCR beta cDNA used around 0.45 ug total RNA together with a constant-region primer. Each TCR beta library was derived from three nested multiplex PCR rounds that employed slightly modified ARM-PCR. A C-beta reverse primer was combined with TRBV1-TRBV30 forward primers in the first two PCR rounds, and each round had approximately 10 cycles. Using its own MiXCR run on the multiplex PCR reads, TCRdb lists one record per CDR3 protein. Altogether about 330,000 distinct CDR3 sequences are present, less than 70% being singletons, with the ten largest covering about 6.5%. Sequencing input: peripheral blood. The receptors come from a man aged 40-50 years with primary liver carcinoma and hepatitis B virus infection.

The sample holds many counts of this clonotype. This chain joins TRBV29-1 and TRBJ2-5, with D perhaps TRBD1 (5 bases). Trimming took off 3 bases at V and 5 bases at J, with 13 bases between the two ends. The CDR3 sequence is 13 residues long. Germline CDR1 is SQVTM and CDR2 is ANQGSEA. For the CDR3, the DNA is TGCAGCGTTGAGCCCGACAGCTTGGAGACCCAGTACTTC. Translating gives CSVEPDSLETQYF.

This chain uses TRBV7-9 with TRBJ2-5, with 14 bases aligning to TRBD2. CDR1 SEHNR and CDR2 FQNEAQ come from the germline V gene (reference sequence). V gave up 5 bases and J gave up 3 bases; unmatched junction bases: 14. CDR3 length: 19 amino acids. The CDR3 loop is CASSRGTSGRNGQKETQYF. CDR3 in DNA: TGTGCCAGCAGCCGGGGGACTAGCGGGAGAAACGGGCAAAAAGAGACCCAGTACTTC.